This T cell receptor (beta chain) is drawn from a study of cytomegalovirus exposure and HLA in healthy donors. The PCR employed 60 Vbeta primers together with 13 Jbeta primers. The table came from immunoSEQ multiplex PCR; TCRdb's copy has only in-frame clones and leaves some out. This sample's table reports around 75,000 clones. V gave up 3 bases and J gave up 5 bases, with 12 bases separating them. This CDR3 region has 14 residues. Germline lookup yields CDR1 SNHLY and CDR2 FYNNEI. The material sequenced was PBMCs. The rearrangement uses TRBV2 and TRBJ2-3; D possibly corresponds to TRBD2 (7 bases). The sequence came from a man in his fifties or sixties in good health and CMV-seropositive. CDR3 bases: TGTGCCAGCAGTGACCCAGGGGAGGGAGATACGCAGTATTTT. Protein: CASSDPGEGDTQYF.